The source of this T cell receptor beta chain is a study of blood T cell repertoires in COVID-19. Whole-study context: The United States, Italy and Spain provided the acute and convalescent COVID-19 samples. T cells, B-cell-depleted T cells, or PBMCs supplied cDNA or gDNA.

Per the original methods: Reference gene primer amplification in the assay estimated nucleated cell counts. Libraries were prepared by immunoSEQ multiplex PCR; TCRdb keeps only in-frame clonotypes and omits some of them. That table gives V, J and clone size, and the DNA gave D and trimming. Counted here are 100,000 to 120,000 clones, roughly 84% occurring once; the ten biggest clones make up about 8.5%. The germline gives CDR1 MDHEN, CDR2 SYDVKM. Trimming took off 4 bases at V and 0 bases at J, with 11 bases between the two ends. The CDR3 length is 15 residues. This sequence joins TRBV28 and TRBJ2-3; perhaps TRBD1 as D (6 bases). The sequenced material came from peripheral blood. The sequence was collected from a woman between 35 and 50 years old with acute or convalescent COVID-19. Written as DNA, the CDR3 is TGTGCCAGCAGTTCCTACAGGGTTAGCACAGATACGCAGTATTTT. It translates to CASSSYRVSTDTQYF.